Sequencing of this T cell receptor beta chain was carried out in a study of T cell responses to AZD1222 COVID-19 vaccine. Turning to the study itself: Pooling covered second doses at about 4 or about 12 weeks.

This CDR3 is built from 15 residues. Germline V gene data show CDR1 as SNHLY and CDR2 as FYNNEI. V was pared by 2 bases and J by 3 bases, with 12 bases between. Comments on this clone: Its matching antigen is unknown.

Study findings and constraints: Clonal diversity was possibly underestimated, and the donors were mostly white British, with more females. Per reports, nearly half of all spike-specific TCRs target regions that are unmutated in variants. Compared with day 0, the breadth and depth of the Spike-specific TCR repertoire rose significantly after two doses of AZD1222.

Repertoires were generated with immunoSEQ multiplex PCR, while TCRdb's copy carries only in-frame clones and drops some. Here the sample spans some 64,000 clones, about 90% being singletons. The chain carries TRBV2 and TRBJ2-3; no definite D call. The specimen was peripheral blood, collected on day 0 of AZD1222 vaccination. The TCR originated in an adult in good health. The CDR3 nucleotides read TGTGCCAGCAGTGAACTAAAGGACGTAACAGATACGCAGTATTTT. As protein: CASSELKDVTDTQYF. Drawing the rest from reference TRBV2 and TRBJ2-3, the complete variable domain is EPEVTQTPSHQVTQMGQEVILRCVPISNHLYFYWYRQILGQKVEFLVSFYNNEISEKSEIFDDQFSVERPDGSNFTLKIRSTKLEDSAMYFCASSELKDVTDTQYFGPGTRLTVL.